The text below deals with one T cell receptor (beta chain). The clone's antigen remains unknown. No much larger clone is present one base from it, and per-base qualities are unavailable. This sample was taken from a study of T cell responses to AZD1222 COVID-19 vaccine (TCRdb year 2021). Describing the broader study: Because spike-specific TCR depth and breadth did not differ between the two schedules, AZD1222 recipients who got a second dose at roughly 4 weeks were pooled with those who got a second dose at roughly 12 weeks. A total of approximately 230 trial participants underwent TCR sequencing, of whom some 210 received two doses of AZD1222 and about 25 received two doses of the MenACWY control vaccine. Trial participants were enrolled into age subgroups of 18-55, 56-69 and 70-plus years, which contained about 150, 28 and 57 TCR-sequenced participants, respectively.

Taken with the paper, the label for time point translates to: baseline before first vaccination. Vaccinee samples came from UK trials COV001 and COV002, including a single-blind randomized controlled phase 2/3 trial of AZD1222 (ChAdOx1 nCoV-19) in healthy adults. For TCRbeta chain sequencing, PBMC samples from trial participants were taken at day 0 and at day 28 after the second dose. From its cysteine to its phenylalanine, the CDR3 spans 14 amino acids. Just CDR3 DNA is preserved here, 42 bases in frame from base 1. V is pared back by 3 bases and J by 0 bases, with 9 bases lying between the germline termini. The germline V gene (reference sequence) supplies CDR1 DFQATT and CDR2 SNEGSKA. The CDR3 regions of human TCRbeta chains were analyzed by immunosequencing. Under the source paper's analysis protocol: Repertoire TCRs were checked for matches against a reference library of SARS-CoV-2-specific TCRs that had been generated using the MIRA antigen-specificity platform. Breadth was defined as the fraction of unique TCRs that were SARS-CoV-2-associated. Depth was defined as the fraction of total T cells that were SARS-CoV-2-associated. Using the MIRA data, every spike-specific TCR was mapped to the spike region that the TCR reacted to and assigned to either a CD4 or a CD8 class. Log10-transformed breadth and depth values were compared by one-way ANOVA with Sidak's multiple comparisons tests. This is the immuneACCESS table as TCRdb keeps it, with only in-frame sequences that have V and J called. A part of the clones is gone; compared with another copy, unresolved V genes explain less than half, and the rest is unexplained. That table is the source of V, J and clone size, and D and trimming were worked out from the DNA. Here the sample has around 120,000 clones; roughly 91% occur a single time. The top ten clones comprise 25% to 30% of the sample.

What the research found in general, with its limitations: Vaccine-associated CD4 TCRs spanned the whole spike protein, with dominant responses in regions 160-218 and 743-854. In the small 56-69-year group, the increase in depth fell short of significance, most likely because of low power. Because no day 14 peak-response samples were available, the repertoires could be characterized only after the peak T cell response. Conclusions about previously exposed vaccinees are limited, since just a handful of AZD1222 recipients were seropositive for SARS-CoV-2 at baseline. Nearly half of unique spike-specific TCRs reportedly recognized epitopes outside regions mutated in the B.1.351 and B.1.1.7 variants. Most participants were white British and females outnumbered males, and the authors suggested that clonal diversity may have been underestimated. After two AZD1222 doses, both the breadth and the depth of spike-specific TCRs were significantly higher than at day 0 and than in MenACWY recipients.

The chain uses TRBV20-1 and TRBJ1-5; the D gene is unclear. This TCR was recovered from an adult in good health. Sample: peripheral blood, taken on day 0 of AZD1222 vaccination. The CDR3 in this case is CSASLTNSNQPQHF. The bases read TGCAGTGCTAGTTTGACGAATAGCAATCAGCCCCAGCATTTT.